What follows describes a single T cell receptor beta chain. These data belong to a study of blood T cell repertoires in COVID-19. V was clipped by 6 bases and J by 2 bases; unmatched bases: 4. CDR1 and CDR2 from the germline V gene are MNHEY and SMNVEV (reference sequence). The CDR3 loop spans 14 amino acids. Participants came from roughly 25 US areas, aged about 18 to 100 years. In the authors' workflow: Amplification of reference gene primers provided the estimated nucleated cell counts. Produced via immunoSEQ multiplex PCR; TCRdb's table is partial and in-frame only. V, J and clone size are taken as reported in that table, and D and trimming were inferred from the DNA itself. Here the sample spans a few hundred thousand clones, roughly 87% being singletons.

V and J are TRBV27 and TRBJ2-7; 10 bases are shared with TRBD1. Sequencing input: PBMCs or T cells enriched from blood (not recorded which). This sequence was found in a woman in her 30s who had recovered from COVID-19. Written as DNA, the CDR3 is TGTGCCAGCAGCGGGGACAGGGGCCCCTACGAGCAGTACTTC. Protein sequence: CASSGDRGPYEQYF.